A selection of T cell receptor beta chains follows, all from one sample in a study of T cell responses to AZD1222 COVID-19 vaccine. Here immunoSEQ multiplex PCR was the method, and the copy in TCRdb shows in-frame clones only, minus some. In the table there are about 25,000 clones, about 86% of which are singletons. The material was peripheral blood, obtained 28 days after the second AZD1222 dose. These receptors were collected from an adult who received the AZD1222 COVID-19 vaccine. The CDR3 runs from the conserved cysteine through the conserved F or W. Each record gives: V gene, D gene, J gene, clone size, CDR3 DNA, CDR3 protein. A D gene is named only where the DNA matches it firmly. Size is omitted from some rows. Given values are once, few, many or a class for expanded clones.

TRBV10-2	TRBD1	TRBJ2-3	-	TGCGCCAGTTCTGACAGGGCGTACACAGATACGCAGTATTTT	CASSDRAYTDTQYF
TRBV2	TRBD1	TRBJ1-2	few	TGTGCCAGCAGTCCCCAGGGACAGGGAACTTTAGGCGGAGGCTACACCTTC	CASSPQGQGTLGGGYTF
TRBV18	TRBD2	TRBJ2-7	-	TGTGCCAGCCAGGGGACTAGCGGGAACAGCTCCTACGAGCAGTACTTC	CASQGTSGNSSYEQYF
TRBV6-2/TRBV6-3	TRBD2	TRBJ2-1	-	TGTGCCAGCAGTTACGGCCGGACTAGCGGGAGGGTGGTGCAGTTCTTC	CASSYGRTSGRVVQFF
TRBV2	-	TRBJ1-1	-	TGTGCCAGCACTAGGCGGCGGGGAGGGAGCACTGAAGCTTTCTTT	CASTRRRGGSTEAFF
TRBV29-1	-	TRBJ2-1	-	TGCAGCGTTGAACCTTCGACTAGATGGCGGTTCTTC	CSVEPSTRWRFF
TRBV11-3	-	TRBJ1-1	-	TGTGCCAGCACCCAAAAGTCTTATCAAGAGAACACTGAAGCTTTCTTT	CASTQKSYQENTEAFF
TRBV6-5	TRBD2	TRBJ2-7	-	TGTGCCAGCAGTTGGACACTAGCGGGAGTTTCGTACGAGCAGTACTTC	CASSWTLAGVSYEQYF
TRBV5-1	TRBD2	TRBJ2-3	-	TGCGCCAGCAGCTGGCTAGCGGGGGCCGGTGATACGCAGTATTTT	CASSWLAGAGDTQYF
TRBV19	TRBD2	TRBJ2-3	-	TGTGCCAGTAGTATCGGGACTAGCGGGGGGGCCACAGATACGCAGTATTTT	CASSIGTSGGATDTQYF
TRBV11-3	-	TRBJ2-7	-	TGTGCCAGCAGCTTAGGGAGACTAGGACGCCACTACGAGCAGTACTTC	CASSLGRLGRHYEQYF
TRBV20-1	-	TRBJ1-4	-	TGCAGTGCTAGTTACAGAGCAACTAATGAAAAACTGTTTTTT	CSASYRATNEKLFF
TRBV7-2	-	TRBJ2-1	-	TGTGCCAGCAGCTTATCCATAGAAGCCCACAATGAGCAGTTCTTC	CASSLSIEAHNEQFF
TRBV7-3	-	TRBJ2-2	-	TGTGCCAGCAGCTTAAGTTTCGGCGGGGAGCTGTTTTTT	CASSLSFGGELFF
TRBV6-5	TRBD1	TRBJ1-2	-	TGTGCCAGCAGCCCCGGGACAGGGAGACTCGATGGCTACACCTTC	CASSPGTGRLDGYTF
TRBV2	TRBD2	TRBJ2-7	-	TGTGCCAGCAGCCCTCAGGCCGGGGGGAGCTCCTACGAGCAGTACTTC	CASSPQAGGSSYEQYF
TRBV10-3	-	TRBJ1-1	-	TGTGCCATCAGCGGGCGGGGGACCAACACTGAAGCTTTCTTT	CAISGRGTNTEAFF
TRBV15	-	TRBJ1-1	-	TGTGCCACCAGCAGAGACCCCGGGGGTTTTAGGGGGACTGAAGCTTTCTTT	CATSRDPGGFRGTEAFF
TRBV19	-	TRBJ1-3	-	TGTGCCAGTACTTCATGGAGTACTGGAAACACCATATATTTT	CASTSWSTGNTIYF
TRBV7-2	-	TRBJ1-6	-	TGTGCCAGCAGCTTAGTAGGTCAGGGAGTATCCTATAATTCACCCCTCCACTTT	CASSLVGQGVSYNSPLHF
TRBV27	-	TRBJ2-1	-	TGTGCCAGCAGTTTATCGGGGTGGAGCAGCGATGAGCAGTTCTTC	CASSLSGWSSDEQFF
TRBV5-1	-	TRBJ2-3	-	TGCGCCAGCGGGATGAGCGGAGACACAGATACGCAGTATTTT	CASGMSGDTDTQYF
TRBV11-1	-	TRBJ1-4	-	TGTGCCAGCAGCTCCCTGGGGAGAGAAAAACTGTTTTTT	CASSSLGREKLFF
TRBV20-1	-	TRBJ1-5	-	TGCAGTGCTAGTGCGGGACGATTACAAAATCAGCCCCAGCATTTT	CSASAGRLQNQPQHF
TRBV11-3	TRBD1	TRBJ2-1	once	TGTGCCAGCAGCCCCCGACAGGGGCCTTCCTCCTACAATGAGCAGTTCTTC	CASSPRQGPSSYNEQFF
TRBV2	TRBD1	TRBJ2-5	-	TGTGCCAGCAGCGGAGATACAGGGGGCGGGTGGGCGACCCAGTACTTC	CASSGDTGGGWATQYF
TRBV30	-	TRBJ1-5	-	TGTGCCTGGAGTGTACTGGAAAATCAGCCCCAGCATTTT	CAWSVLENQPQHF
TRBV11-2	-	TRBJ1-5	-	TGTGCCAGCAGCTTAAGGCTGACGGCGGGTCAGCCCCAGCATTTT	CASSLRLTAGQPQHF
TRBV3-1/TRBV3-2	-	TRBJ2-3	-	TGTGCCAGCAGCCAAATGGGGGGCAGTAGCGGTACGCAGTATTTT	CASSQMGGSSGTQYF
TRBV2	-	TRBJ2-1	once	TGTGCCAGCAGTGAACTTGGACGGAGTTTCTACAATGAGCAGTTCTTC	CASSELGRSFYNEQFF
TRBV7-3	TRBD2	TRBJ2-1	-	TGTGCCAGCAGCGCATCCGGCGGGAGGGCCTACAATGAGCAGTTCTTC	CASSASGGRAYNEQFF
TRBV2	-	TRBJ2-5	-	TGTGCCAGCAGTGAAGTGGGGGGAACCGAGACCCAGTACTTC	CASSEVGGTETQYF
TRBV11-2	TRBD1	TRBJ1-4	-	TGTGCCAGCAGCTGGGGGACAGGGAGAGAAAAACTGTTTTTT	CASSWGTGREKLFF
TRBV2	TRBD1	TRBJ1-1	-	TGTGCCAGCAGGAAAGACTACAGGGGGAACACTGAAGCTTTCTTT	CASRKDYRGNTEAFF
TRBV7-9	-	TRBJ2-7	-	TGTGCCAGCAGCTTGCAGGGTCATAGCTCCTACGAGCAGTACTTC	CASSLQGHSSYEQYF
TRBV6-5	-	TRBJ1-2	few	TGTGCCAGCAATAGGCGGGGCTTCGGTGGCTACACCTTC	CASNRRGFGGYTF
TRBV28	-	TRBJ2-6	-	TGTGCCAGCAGTTGGAGTTTTGGGGCCAACGTCCTGACTTTC	CASSWSFGANVLTF
TRBV4-1	TRBD1	TRBJ2-2	-	TGCGCCAGCAGCCATAAGAGGGGGACAGGGAACACCGGGGAGCTGTTTTTT	CASSHKRGTGNTGELFF
TRBV19	-	TRBJ2-1	-	TGTGCCAGTAGTATAAGCCTAAGCTCCTACAATGAGCAGTTCTTC	CASSISLSSYNEQFF
TRBV18	-	TRBJ2-5	-	TGTGCCAGCGTTACAGGGTCTAGCGAGACCCAGTACTTC	CASVTGSSETQYF
TRBV19	-	TRBJ2-2	-	TGTGCCAGTAGTATCCAAGGGGCGTCCGGGGAGCTGTTTTTT	CASSIQGASGELFF
TRBV10-3	TRBD1	TRBJ2-3	-	TGTGCCATCAATCCCTACAGGGGCCGTAGCACAGATACGCAGTATTTT	CAINPYRGRSTDTQYF
TRBV6-5	-	TRBJ2-5	-	TGTGCCAGCAGTTACTCGGAGGGGCACTCTGGGGAGACCCAGTACTTC	CASSYSEGHSGETQYF